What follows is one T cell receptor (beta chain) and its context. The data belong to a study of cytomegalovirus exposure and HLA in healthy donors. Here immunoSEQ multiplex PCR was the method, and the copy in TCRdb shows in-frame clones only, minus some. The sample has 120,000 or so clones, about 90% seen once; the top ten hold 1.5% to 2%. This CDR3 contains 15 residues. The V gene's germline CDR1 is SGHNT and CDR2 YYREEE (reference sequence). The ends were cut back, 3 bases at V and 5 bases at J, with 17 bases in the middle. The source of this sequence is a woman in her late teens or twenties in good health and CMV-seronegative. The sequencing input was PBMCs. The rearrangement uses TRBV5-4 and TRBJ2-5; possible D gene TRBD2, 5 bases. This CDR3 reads CASSSTGKVAETQYF. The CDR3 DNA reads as TGTGCCAGCAGCTCCACGGGGAAAGTGGCCGAGACCCAGTACTTC.